A selection of T cell receptor beta chains follows, all from one sample in a study of Ad26.COV2.S vaccination and SARS-CoV-2 variants. TCRdb's copy holds only in-frame clones and misses some; the assay was immunoSEQ multiplex PCR. The data contain hundreds of thousands of clones, more than 80% of them seen just once; the ten biggest clones take up roughly 1.5%. The sequencing used peripheral blood, collected in a trial of Ad26.COV2.S vaccine versus placebo. All receptors come from a person aged 18-60 years who received the Ad26.COV2.S COVID-19 vaccine or a placebo. Each CDR3 is given with its conserved first and last residue. The D gene is left open where the match is weak. Not every row has a clone size; where given, it reads once, few, many or a size class.

clone_size d_call j_call v_call cdr3_nt cdr3_aa
. TRBD2 TRBJ2-1 TRBV5-1 TGCGCCAGCAGCTTGAGGACAGGGCTAGCGGGAGGGCCGGGGAATGAGCAGTTCTTC CASSLRTGLAGGPGNEQFF
once . TRBJ1-2 TRBV6-2/TRBV6-3 TGTGCCAGCAGTTTACCGTTGGGGCTGAACTATGGCTACACCTTC CASSLPLGLNYGYTF
. . TRBJ2-7 TRBV18 TGTGCCAGCTCACCAGGACAGTACGAGCAGTACTTC CASSPGQYEQYF
. . TRBJ1-2 TRBV4-2 TGTGCCAGCAGCCAAGACCGGGACACGACCTATGGCTACACCTTC CASSQDRDTTYGYTF
. . TRBJ1-1 TRBV2 TGTGCCAGCCTAATTTGGGCAGAAGGCACTGAAGCTTTCTTT CASLIWAEGTEAFF
few . TRBJ1-3 TRBV6-2/TRBV6-3 TGTGCCAGCAGTTACTCGAGAGTTGGAAACACCATATATTTT CASSYSRVGNTIYF
. . TRBJ1-1 TRBV5-1 TGCGCCAGCAGCTTCCTTGGGCAGGGTTTGACTGAAGCTTTCTTT CASSFLGQGLTEAFF
. TRBD1 TRBJ2-2 TRBV27 TGTGCCAGCAGTTGGGCTGAAGGGGGCCCTCAGGGCGGGGAGCTGTTTTTT CASSWAEGGPQGGELFF
. TRBD1 TRBJ2-5 TRBV6-5 TGTGCCAGCAGTCAGGGGGTCCAAGAGACCCAGTACTTC CASSQGVQETQYF
. TRBD1 TRBJ2-5 TRBV5-1 TGCGCCAGCAGCGTCCGGGACAGGGGGCAAGAGACCCAGTACTTC CASSVRDRGQETQYF
. . TRBJ1-6 TRBV10-3 TGTGCCATCAAGGGGCAGGATTCACCCCTCCACTTT CAIKGQDSPLHF
. . TRBJ1-2 TRBV25-1 TGTGCCAGCAGTGAATCACGGGACCATTATGGCTACACCTTC CASSESRDHYGYTF
. . TRBJ1-2 TRBV9 TGTGCCAGCAGCCCAGACAGAAACTATGGCTACACCTTC CASSPDRNYGYTF
once . TRBJ2-6 TRBV3-1/TRBV3-2 TGTGCCAGCAGCCCACAGGACTATGCTGGGGCCAACGTCCTGACTTTC CASSPQDYAGANVLTF
. . TRBJ2-5 TRBV7-6 TGTGCCAGCAGCCAGGAGGGGACAGAACAAGAGACCCAGTACTTC CASSQEGTEQETQYF
. . TRBJ1-5 TRBV27 TGTGCCAGCAGTTTTGGTGGCAATCAGCCCCAGCATTTT CASSFGGNQPQHF
. TRBD1 TRBJ2-5 TRBV7-2 TGTGCCAGCCGGGACAGGGCTTTTCAAGAGACCCAGTACTTC CASRDRAFQETQYF
. TRBD1 TRBJ2-5 TRBV7-6 TGTGCCAGCACGCGAAACCGGGACAGGGTGGAGACCCAGTACTTC CASTRNRDRVETQYF
many TRBD1 TRBJ2-7 TRBV6-5 TGTGCCAGCAGTTACTATACCGGGACAGGGGGTTACGAGCAGTACTTC CASSYYTGTGGYEQYF
. . TRBJ1-6 TRBV6-1 TGTGCCAGCAGTGAGGACAGTCTCCAGTCCTCCTATAATTCACCCCTCCACTTT CASSEDSLQSSYNSPLHF
. TRBD2 TRBJ2-5 TRBV3-1/TRBV3-2 TGTGCCAGCAAACTAGCGGGGTGGGATGGGACCCAGTACTTC CASKLAGWDGTQYF
once . TRBJ2-1 TRBV3-1/TRBV3-2 TGTGCCAGCAGCCAAGTCGGGCAGGTCTTTAATGAGCAGTTCTTC CASSQVGQVFNEQFF
. . TRBJ2-1 TRBV5-5 TGTGCCAGCAGCTCCCCCGTAGGGACCCACAATGAGCAGTTCTTC CASSSPVGTHNEQFF
. . TRBJ1-6 TRBV7-9 TGTGCCAGCAGCCGGACCCTTCGCCGGGGCTCCTATAATTCACCCCTCCACTTT CASSRTLRRGSYNSPLHF
. TRBD2 TRBJ2-7 TRBV2 TGTGCCAGCAAAAGGGGCTTAGGGCCTAGCGGGGGTTCCTACGAGCAGTACTTC CASKRGLGPSGGSYEQYF
. . TRBJ1-1 TRBV3-1/TRBV3-2 TGTGCCAGCAGCCAAGGGTTGGACACTGAAGCTTTCTTT CASSQGLDTEAFF
. . TRBJ1-2 TRBV11-2 TGTGCCAGCAGCTTAGTTTACGGCCACACCTTC CASSLVYGHTF
. . TRBJ2-7 TRBV30 TGTGCCTGGAGTGTTGTAGGGAAGACCTACGAGCAGTACTTC CAWSVVGKTYEQYF
. TRBD2 TRBJ2-7 TRBV5-4 TGTGCCAGCAGCTTGGCCGGGACTAGCGGCTCCTACGAGCAGTACTTC CASSLAGTSGSYEQYF
few TRBD1 TRBJ1-5 TRBV18 TGTGCCAGCTCACGGGGACAGTGGGAGAATCAGCCCCAGCATTTT CASSRGQWENQPQHF
. . TRBJ1-5 TRBV30 TGTGCCTGGAGTCCTAGGGGCCAGCCCCAGCATTTT CAWSPRGQPQHF
. . TRBJ2-5 TRBV20-1 TGCAGGGTAAAATTATTAGAGACCCAGTACTTC CRVKLLETQYF
. . TRBJ1-2 TRBV7-2 TGTGCCAGCAGCTTAGCCAGGCGAAGTAACTATGGCTACACCTTC CASSLARRSNYGYTF
. TRBD1 TRBJ1-6 TRBV12-3/TRBV12-4 TGTGCCAGCAGTCCGGGACAGAATTCACCCCTCCACTTT CASSPGQNSPLHF
. . TRBJ1-2 TRBV5-4 TGTGCCAGCAGCTTAGCCCCCGGACAGCTTTCTAACTATGGCTACACCTTC CASSLAPGQLSNYGYTF
. . TRBJ1-1 TRBV27 TGTGCCAGCAGTTCTTCCGGGGGAAGTATGAACACTGAAGCTTTCTTT CASSSSGGSMNTEAFF
. . TRBJ1-2 TRBV29-1 TGCAGCGTTGACCCCTCGGGGGGATCTTACGGCTACACCTTC CSVDPSGGSYGYTF
. . TRBJ1-1 TRBV7-2 TGTGCCAGCAGCTTAGCGGGTCCGGGGGGAGCTTTCTTT CASSLAGPGGAFF
. . TRBJ1-6 TRBV6-5 TGTGCCAGCAGTCCCGACAAATCACCCCTCCACTTT CASSPDKSPLHF
. . TRBJ2-2 TRBV6-5 TGTGCCAGCAGTCCTTGGGGCCTAAACACCGGGGAGCTGTTTTTT CASSPWGLNTGELFF
. . TRBJ1-2 TRBV7-3 TGTGCCAGCAGCCCGGGCAGGGGACAAGGCTACACCTTC CASSPGRGQGYTF
. TRBD2 TRBJ2-5 TRBV7-2 TGTGCCAGCAGCTTCATAGCGGGGGGACAAGAGGCCCAGTACTTC CASSFIAGGQEAQYF
. . TRBJ1-1 TRBV4-3 TGCGCCAGCAGCCAAGATCGCGGAAACACTGAAGCTTTCTTT CASSQDRGNTEAFF
. TRBD1 TRBJ1-5 TRBV3-1/TRBV3-2 TGTGCCAGCACCCCTGGGACAGTCAAGGCAGGCCAGCCCCAGCATTTT CASTPGTVKAGQPQHF
. TRBD1 TRBJ1-6 TRBV25-1 TGTGCCAGCAGTGAATTCGGACAGGGCTATAATTCACCCCTCCACTTT CASSEFGQGYNSPLHF
. . TRBJ2-3 TRBV19 TGTGCCAGTGCGGGTCGAGGGGTTGATACGCAGTATTTT CASAGRGVDTQYF
. TRBD1 TRBJ1-4 TRBV5-8 TGTGCCAGCAGCTACGGACAGGCCCTTAATGAAAAACTGTTTTTT CASSYGQALNEKLFF
. TRBD1 TRBJ2-6 TRBV6-2/TRBV6-3 TGTGCCAGCAGTTACACCCCGACAGGGTCCCAGGGGGCCAACGTCCTGACTTTC CASSYTPTGSQGANVLTF
. . TRBJ2-1 TRBV27 TGTGCCAGCAGTTTATTTTGGGGTTCCGAGCAGTTCTTC CASSLFWGSEQFF
. . TRBJ2-7 TRBV27 TGTGCCAGCAGTTTAAGGGACGGGACTTACGAGCAGTACTTC CASSLRDGTYEQYF
. . TRBJ1-1 TRBV4-1 TGCGCCAGCAGCCAAGATGGGAGAGTCCCATACACTGAAGCTTTCTTT CASSQDGRVPYTEAFF
. . TRBJ1-5 TRBV27 TGTGCCAGCAGTTTAACCTCGGGGGCGCAGCCCCAGCATTTT CASSLTSGAQPQHF
. . TRBJ2-1 TRBV7-9 TGTGCCAGCAGCTTAGTTGGGGGGTCTTCCTACAATGAGCAGTTCTTC CASSLVGGSSYNEQFF
. . TRBJ2-2 TRBV5-1 TGCGCCAGCAGCTCGACGGACCGGGTGACCGGGGAGCTGTTTTTT CASSSTDRVTGELFF
. TRBD2 TRBJ2-7 TRBV7-7 TGTGCTAGCAACAACGGCGGGGGCCTAGCGGGAGATTACGAGCAGTACTTC CASNNGGGLAGDYEQYF
. TRBD1 TRBJ2-7 TRBV6-1 TGTGCCAGCAGTGCCCGGGACAGGCTTTTGGGTCGTGGGACCTACGAGCAGTACTTC CASSARDRLLGRGTYEQYF
. . TRBJ1-5 TRBV11-2 TGTGCCAGCAGCTTAGTACAGGAGGGGCAGCCCCAGCATTTT CASSLVQEGQPQHF